The rows below give T cell receptor beta chains drawn from one sample of a study of Ad26.COV2.S vaccination and SARS-CoV-2 variants. The table came from immunoSEQ multiplex PCR; TCRdb's copy has only in-frame clones and leaves some out. The repertoire has about 420,000 clones, around 89% of them found once; the top ten carry about 3.6%. Sample: peripheral blood, taken in a trial of Ad26.COV2.S vaccine versus placebo. The receptors here all came from a person between 18 and 65 years old who received the Ad26.COV2.S COVID-19 vaccine or a placebo. The CDR3 runs from the conserved cysteine through the conserved F or W. For some rows the clone size is stated as once, few or many, or as a class when expanded; others skip it.

v_gene: TRBV7-3; abundance: -; CDR3aa: CASSLTPAGAGGRSYNEQFF
v_gene: TRBV9; abundance: -; CDR3aa: CASSDGTSGGEGDTQYF
v_gene: TRBV18; abundance: once; CDR3aa: CASSPTGDSGNTIYF
v_gene: TRBV6-6; abundance: -; CDR3aa: CASRGTGGAESYGYTF
v_gene: TRBV7-6; abundance: -; CDR3aa: CASLPGTGGAFYEQYF
v_gene: TRBV21-1; abundance: -; CDR3aa: CASSKRGTAGSGNTIYF
v_gene: TRBV19; abundance: -; CDR3aa: CAPRAETPNYGYTF
v_gene: TRBV5-1; abundance: once; CDR3aa: CASSTGTSGVPYEQYF
v_gene: TRBV14; abundance: -; CDR3aa: CASSHNRVEAFF
v_gene: TRBV5-3; abundance: -; CDR3aa: CARSSRVFRDTEAFF
v_gene: TRBV6-1; abundance: -; CDR3aa: CASRNYGYTF
v_gene: TRBV29-1; abundance: -; CDR3aa: CSGGGQDEKLFF
v_gene: TRBV5-4; abundance: few; CDR3aa: CASSLSGQGSETQYF
v_gene: TRBV11-1; abundance: -; CDR3aa: CASSSRQGDTEAFF
v_gene: TRBV7-9; abundance: -; CDR3aa: CASSLTRGDYEQYF
v_gene: TRBV9; abundance: -; CDR3aa: CASSTRTSGGSTDTQYF
v_gene: TRBV7-2; abundance: -; CDR3aa: CASSLSPGTSGVEQYF
v_gene: TRBV11-3; abundance: few; CDR3aa: CASSLGQRNSPLHF
v_gene: TRBV7-6; abundance: -; CDR3aa: CASSPPGVTTDTQYF
v_gene: TRBV7-9; abundance: -; CDR3aa: CASSTEQGRDEAFF
v_gene: TRBV2; abundance: few; CDR3aa: CASSAPGYGYTF
v_gene: TRBV7-2; abundance: -; CDR3aa: CASSLGQNTEAFF
v_gene: TRBV6-6; abundance: -; CDR3aa: CASSYSDNTEAFF
v_gene: TRBV9; abundance: -; CDR3aa: CASSGVTSDAGELFF
v_gene: TRBV3-1/TRBV3-2; abundance: -; CDR3aa: CASSPGTGAYEQYF
v_gene: TRBV18; abundance: many; CDR3aa: CASSPTPRQETQYF
v_gene: TRBV7-9; abundance: -; CDR3aa: CATIQGGWNTGELFF
v_gene: TRBV7-2; abundance: -; CDR3aa: CASSGQVPTHNEQFF
v_gene: TRBV6-4; abundance: once; CDR3aa: CASSDLGGGSYNEQFF
v_gene: TRBV12-2; abundance: -; CDR3aa: CASRPREVTLGSGANVLTF
v_gene: TRBV28; abundance: -; CDR3aa: CASSLDPRVYGYTF
v_gene: TRBV28; abundance: once; CDR3aa: CASSSTGEARRHTDTQYF
v_gene: TRBV30; abundance: -; CDR3aa: CAWSGQPNSPLHF
v_gene: TRBV11-3; abundance: -; CDR3aa: CASSLGPDNEQFF
v_gene: TRBV18; abundance: few; CDR3aa: CASSPGQLANYGYTF
v_gene: TRBV30; abundance: -; CDR3aa: CAWSVLTGESGYTF
v_gene: TRBV5-1; abundance: few; CDR3aa: CASSPASNSEQFF
v_gene: TRBV4-1; abundance: -; CDR3aa: CASSQLALGQGNYGYTF
v_gene: TRBV5-8; abundance: -; CDR3aa: CASRWGRGPSIPETAFF
v_gene: TRBV28; abundance: -; CDR3aa: CASRPPGAVNIQYF
v_gene: TRBV6-2/TRBV6-3; abundance: few; CDR3aa: CASSLQGGGSPLHF
v_gene: TRBV5-1; abundance: once; CDR3aa: CASSLEPGRDYGYTF
v_gene: TRBV6-4; abundance: -; CDR3aa: CATRDGNSPLHF
v_gene: TRBV7-2; abundance: few; CDR3aa: CASSAGAPNEQFF
v_gene: TRBV29-1; abundance: -; CDR3aa: CSAPVGTANTGELFF
v_gene: TRBV19; abundance: -; CDR3aa: CASSPVTSGYEQYF
v_gene: TRBV11-1; abundance: -; CDR3aa: CASSLRVQETQYF